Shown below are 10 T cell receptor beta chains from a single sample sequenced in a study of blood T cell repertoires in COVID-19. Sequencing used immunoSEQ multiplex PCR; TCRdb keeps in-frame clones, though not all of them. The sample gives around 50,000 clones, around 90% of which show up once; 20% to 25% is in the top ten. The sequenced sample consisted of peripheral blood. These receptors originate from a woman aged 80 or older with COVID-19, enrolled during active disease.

The CDR3 is CASSLAGSETGYTF. The CDR3 DNA follows: TGCGCCAGCAGCTTGGCCGGGTCAGAAACTGGCTACACCTTC. The chain employs TRBV5-1 and TRBJ1-2; D unclear. V gave up 0 bases and J gave up 7 bases, with 13 bases separating them. In germline, CDR1 is SGHRS, CDR2 YFSETQ. CDR3 size: 14 residues. The variable domain in full, with the rest retrieved from reference TRBV5-1 and TRBJ1-2, is KAGVTQTPRYLIKTRGQQVTLSCSPISGHRSVSWYQQTPGQGLQFLFEYFSETQRNKGNFPGRFSGRQFSNSRSEMNVSTLELGDSALYLCASSLAGSETGYTFGSGTRLTVV.

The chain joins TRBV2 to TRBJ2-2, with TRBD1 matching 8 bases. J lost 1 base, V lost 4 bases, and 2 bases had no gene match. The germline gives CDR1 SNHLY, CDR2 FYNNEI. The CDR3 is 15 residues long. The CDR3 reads CASSARGLNTGELFF. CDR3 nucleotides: TGTGCCAGCAGTGCCAGGGGGCTGAACACCGGGGAGCTGTTTTTT.

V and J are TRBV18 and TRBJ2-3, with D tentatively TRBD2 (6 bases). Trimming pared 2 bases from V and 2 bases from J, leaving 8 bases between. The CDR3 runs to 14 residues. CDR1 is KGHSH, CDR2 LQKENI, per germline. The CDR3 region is CASSPWDSTDTQYF. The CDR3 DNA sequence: TGTGCCAGCTCACCATGGGACTCCACAGATACGCAGTATTTT.

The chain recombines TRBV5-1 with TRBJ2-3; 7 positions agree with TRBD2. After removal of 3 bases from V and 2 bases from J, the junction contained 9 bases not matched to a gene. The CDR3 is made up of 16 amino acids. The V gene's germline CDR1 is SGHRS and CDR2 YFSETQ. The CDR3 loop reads CASSWLGLPNTDTQYF. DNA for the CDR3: TGCGCCAGCAGCTGGCTGGGACTACCAAACACAGATACGCAGTATTTT.

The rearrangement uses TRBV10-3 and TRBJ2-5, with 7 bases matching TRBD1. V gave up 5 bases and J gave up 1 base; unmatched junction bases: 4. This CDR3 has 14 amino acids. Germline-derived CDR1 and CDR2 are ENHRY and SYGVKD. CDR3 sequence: CAISITGVQETQYF. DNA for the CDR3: TGTGCCATCAGTATTACAGGGGTCCAAGAGACCCAGTACTTC.

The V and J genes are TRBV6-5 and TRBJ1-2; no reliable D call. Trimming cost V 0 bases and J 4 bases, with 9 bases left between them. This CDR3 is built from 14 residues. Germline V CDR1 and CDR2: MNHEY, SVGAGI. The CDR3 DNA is TGTGCCAGCAGTTACTCGATACCAGTCTATGGCTACACCTTC. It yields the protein CASSYSIPVYGYTF.

The CDR3 here is CASSRDGAQGAFF. The CDR3 bases are TGTGCCAGCAGCCGGGATGGGGCACAGGGAGCTTTCTTT. The chain couples TRBV2 to TRBJ1-1; weak D call: TRBD1 (6 bases). Germline V gives CDR1 SNHLY, CDR2 FYNNEI. CDR3 length: 13 amino acids. Trimming stripped 6 bases from V and 10 bases from J, with 18 bases between.

CDR3 nucleotides: TGTGCTAGTGGCCCGGGACAGGGGGTTCACGAGCAGTACTTC. This sequence encodes CASGPGQGVHEQYF. V gene TRBV12-5 combines with J gene TRBJ2-7, with 11 nucleotides matching TRBD1. Germline trimming cut 6 bases from V and 5 bases from J; bases unmatched to any gene: 6. Germline lookup yields CDR1 LGHNT and CDR2 FRNRAP. This CDR3 is 14 amino acids long.

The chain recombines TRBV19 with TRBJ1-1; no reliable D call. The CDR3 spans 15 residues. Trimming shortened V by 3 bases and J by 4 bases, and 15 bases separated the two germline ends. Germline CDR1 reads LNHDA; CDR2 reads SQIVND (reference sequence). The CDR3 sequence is CASSMTSGLLTEAFF. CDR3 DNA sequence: TGTGCCAGTAGTATGACATCGGGGTTACTCACTGAAGCTTTCTTT.

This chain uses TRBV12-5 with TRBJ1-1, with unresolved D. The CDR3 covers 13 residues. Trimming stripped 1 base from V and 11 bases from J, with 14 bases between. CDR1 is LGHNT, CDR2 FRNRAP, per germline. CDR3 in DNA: TGTGCTAGTGGTTTGGGCCCAGGCCCTTCGGCTTTCTTT. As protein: CASGLGPGPSAFF.